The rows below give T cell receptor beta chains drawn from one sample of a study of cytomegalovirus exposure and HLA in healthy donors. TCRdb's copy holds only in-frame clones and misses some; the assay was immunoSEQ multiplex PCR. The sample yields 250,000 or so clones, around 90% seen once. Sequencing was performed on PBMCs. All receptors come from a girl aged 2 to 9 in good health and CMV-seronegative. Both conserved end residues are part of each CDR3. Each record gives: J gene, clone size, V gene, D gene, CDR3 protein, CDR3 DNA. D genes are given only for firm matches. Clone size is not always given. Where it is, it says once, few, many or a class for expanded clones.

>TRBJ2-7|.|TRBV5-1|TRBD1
CASSLTPGTGTYEQYF
TGCGCCAGCAGCTTGACTCCCGGGACAGGGACCTACGAGCAGTACTTC
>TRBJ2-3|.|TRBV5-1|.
CASSSLGVGDTQYF
TGCGCCAGCAGCTCCTTAGGAGTGGGAGATACGCAGTATTTT
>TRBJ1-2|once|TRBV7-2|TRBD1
CASSPSQGATYGYTF
TGTGCCAGCAGCCCGTCTCAGGGGGCTACCTATGGCTACACCTTC
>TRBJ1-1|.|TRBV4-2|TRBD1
CASSQGTGDEAFF
TGTGCCAGCAGCCAGGGGACAGGCGATGAAGCTTTCTTT
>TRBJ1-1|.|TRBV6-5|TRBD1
CASSSGTGNTEAFF
TGTGCCAGCAGTTCAGGGACAGGGAACACTGAAGCTTTCTTT
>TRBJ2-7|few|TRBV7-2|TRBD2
CASSLTSGGYEQYF
TGTGCCAGCAGCTTAACTAGCGGGGGTTACGAGCAGTACTTC
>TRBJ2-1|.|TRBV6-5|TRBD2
CASSRGGYNEQFF
TGTGCCAGCAGTCGCGGGGGATACAATGAGCAGTTCTTC
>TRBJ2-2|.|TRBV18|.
CASSPIQGPNTGELFF
TGTGCCAGCTCACCAATACAGGGTCCGAACACCGGGGAGCTGTTTTTT
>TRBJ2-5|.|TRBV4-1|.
CASSRTTGDQETQYF
TGCGCCAGCAGCCGGACTACAGGGGATCAAGAGACCCAGTACTTC
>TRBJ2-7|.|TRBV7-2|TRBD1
CASSLAGGPGQGAYEQYF
TGTGCCAGCAGCTTAGCCGGGGGACCGGGACAGGGGGCATACGAGCAGTACTTC
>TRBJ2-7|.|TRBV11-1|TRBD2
CASSSSGGPYEQYF
TGTGCCAGCAGCTCATCGGGGGGGCCCTACGAGCAGTACTTC
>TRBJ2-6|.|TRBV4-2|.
CASSTPSSGANVLTF
TGTGCCAGCAGCACCCCCAGCTCTGGGGCCAACGTCCTGACTTTC
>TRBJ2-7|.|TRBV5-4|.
CATSRQPLGQYF
TGTGCCACCTCGCGACAGCCCTTGGGGCAGTACTTC
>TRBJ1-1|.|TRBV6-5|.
CASSYSYEGEAFF
TGTGCCAGCAGTTACTCTTATGAGGGTGAAGCTTTCTTT
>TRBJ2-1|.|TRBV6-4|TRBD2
CASRGTTNEQFF
TGTGCCAGCAGGGGGACTACCAATGAGCAGTTCTTC
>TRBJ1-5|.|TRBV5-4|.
CASSFGDQPQHF
TGTGCCAGCAGCTTCGGGGATCAGCCCCAGCATTTT
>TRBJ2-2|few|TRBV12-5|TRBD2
CASGTGGPPSGGSNTGELFF
TGTGCTAGTGGTACAGGTGGTCCTCCTAGCGGGGGTTCGAACACCGGGGAGCTGTTTTTT
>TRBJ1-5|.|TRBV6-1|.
CASMPGYNQPQHF
TGTGCCAGCATGCCAGGGTATAATCAGCCCCAGCATTTT
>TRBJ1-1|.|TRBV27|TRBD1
CASSPYRQGGPMNTEAFF
TGTGCCAGCAGTCCTTATCGACAGGGAGGTCCGATGAACACTGAAGCTTTCTTT
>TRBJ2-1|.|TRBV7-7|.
CASSLGGGEQFF
TGTGCCAGCAGCTTAGGGGGAGGTGAGCAGTTCTTC
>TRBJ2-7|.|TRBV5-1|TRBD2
CASSWGLAGAYEQYF
TGCGCCAGCAGCTGGGGACTAGCGGGAGCCTACGAGCAGTACTTC
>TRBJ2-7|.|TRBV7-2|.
CASSLNTGTYEQYF
TGTGCCAGCAGCTTAAATACGGGGACCTACGAGCAGTACTTC